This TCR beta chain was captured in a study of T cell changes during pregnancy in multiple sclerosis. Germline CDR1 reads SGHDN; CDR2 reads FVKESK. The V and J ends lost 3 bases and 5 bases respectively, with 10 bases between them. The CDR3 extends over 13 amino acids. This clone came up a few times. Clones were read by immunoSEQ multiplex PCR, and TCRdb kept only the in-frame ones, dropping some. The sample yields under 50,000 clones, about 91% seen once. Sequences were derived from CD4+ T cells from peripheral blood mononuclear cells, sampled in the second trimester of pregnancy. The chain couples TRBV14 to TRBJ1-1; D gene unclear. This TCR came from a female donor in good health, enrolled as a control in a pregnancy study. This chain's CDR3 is CASSHAGSTEAFF. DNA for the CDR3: TGTGCCAGCAGCCATGCAGGTTCTACTGAAGCTTTCTTT.